A selection of T cell receptor beta chains follows, all from one sample in a study of cytomegalovirus exposure and HLA in healthy donors. Profiling relied on immunoSEQ multiplex PCR, and the TCRdb table lists in-frame clones only, not all of them. The top ten clones hold roughly 6.7% of a sample with about 190,000 clones, around 75% of them seen once. The sample taken for sequencing was PBMCs. These receptor sequences come from a man aged 35-49 years in good health and CMV-seropositive. The CDR3 runs from the conserved cysteine through the conserved F or W. The D gene is left open where the match is weak. Rows give clone size only sometimes, using once, few, many, or a class for an expanded clone.

D gene: TRBD1
J gene: TRBJ2-7
V gene: TRBV15
clone size: -
CDR3 protein: CATSRGGTGGSYEQYF
CDR3 DNA: TGTGCCACCAGCAGAGGCGGGACAGGGGGCAGTTACGAGCAGTACTTC

D gene: -
J gene: TRBJ1-2
V gene: TRBV21-1
clone size: -
CDR3 protein: CASSSLRQGKHGYTF
CDR3 DNA: TGTGCCAGCAGCAGCCTTCGACAGGGCAAACATGGCTACACCTTC

D gene: -
J gene: TRBJ2-7
V gene: TRBV11-2
clone size: -
CDR3 protein: CASSALQGHEQYF
CDR3 DNA: TGTGCCAGCAGCGCTCTTCAGGGCCACGAGCAGTACTTC

D gene: TRBD2
J gene: TRBJ2-7
V gene: TRBV9
clone size: few
CDR3 protein: CASSPRLGGGEQYF
CDR3 DNA: TGTGCCAGCAGCCCCCGGTTGGGGGGGGGCGAGCAGTACTTC

D gene: -
J gene: TRBJ2-5
V gene: TRBV5-4
clone size: -
CDR3 protein: CASELAGAGGHQETQYF
CDR3 DNA: TGTGCCTCGGAACTTGCGGGGGCAGGGGGCCACCAAGAGACCCAGTACTTC

D gene: -
J gene: TRBJ2-5
V gene: TRBV29-1
clone size: once
CDR3 protein: CSVDRGNRVETQYF
CDR3 DNA: TGCAGCGTTGATAGGGGGAACAGAGTAGAGACCCAGTACTTC

D gene: TRBD1
J gene: TRBJ1-6
V gene: TRBV7-2
clone size: -
CDR3 protein: CASSGGQGSYNSPLHF
CDR3 DNA: TGTGCCAGCAGCGGTGGACAGGGTTCCTATAATTCACCCCTCCACTTT

D gene: -
J gene: TRBJ2-7
V gene: TRBV5-6
clone size: -
CDR3 protein: CASSLAVGVYEQYF
CDR3 DNA: TGTGCCAGCAGCTTGGCGGTAGGGGTCTACGAGCAGTACTTC

D gene: -
J gene: TRBJ2-3
V gene: TRBV11-2
clone size: once
CDR3 protein: CASSWVRDIFTDTQYF
CDR3 DNA: TGTGCCAGCAGCTGGGTCCGGGACATCTTCACAGATACGCAGTATTTT

D gene: TRBD1
J gene: TRBJ1-1
V gene: TRBV4-3
clone size: -
CDR3 protein: CASSRDRDTEAFF
CDR3 DNA: TGCGCCAGCAGCCGAGACAGGGACACTGAAGCTTTCTTT

D gene: -
J gene: TRBJ2-1
V gene: TRBV5-1
clone size: once
CDR3 protein: CASSPRDSLYNEQFF
CDR3 DNA: TGCGCCAGCAGCCCCCGGGACTCCTTGTACAATGAGCAGTTCTTC

D gene: -
J gene: TRBJ1-1
V gene: TRBV6-8
clone size: -
CDR3 protein: CASSYRRAFF
CDR3 DNA: TGTGCCAGCAGTTACCGGAGAGCTTTCTTT

D gene: -
J gene: TRBJ2-7
V gene: TRBV19
clone size: few
CDR3 protein: CASSKQGNYEQYF
CDR3 DNA: TGTGCCAGTAGTAAACAGGGAAACTACGAGCAGTACTTC

D gene: TRBD2
J gene: TRBJ2-5
V gene: TRBV7-8
clone size: -
CDR3 protein: CASSPGLAGGPAETQYF
CDR3 DNA: TGTGCCAGCAGCCCGGGACTAGCGGGGGGGCCGGCAGAGACCCAGTACTTC

D gene: -
J gene: TRBJ2-1
V gene: TRBV5-6
clone size: -
CDR3 protein: CASSKPGPDEQFF
CDR3 DNA: TGTGCCAGCAGCAAGCCAGGTCCGGATGAGCAGTTCTTC

D gene: TRBD1
J gene: TRBJ2-7
V gene: TRBV5-4
clone size: -
CDR3 protein: CASSSDRVREQYF
CDR3 DNA: TGTGCCAGCAGCTCCGACAGGGTGCGGGAGCAGTACTTC

D gene: -
J gene: TRBJ2-1
V gene: TRBV13
clone size: -
CDR3 protein: CASSFSVAAENEQFF
CDR3 DNA: TGTGCCAGCAGCTTCAGTGTAGCTGCGGAAAATGAGCAGTTCTTC

D gene: -
J gene: TRBJ2-3
V gene: TRBV5-1
clone size: -
CDR3 protein: CASSLGEGDTDTQYF
CDR3 DNA: TGCGCCAGCAGCTTGGGGGAAGGGGACACAGATACGCAGTATTTT

D gene: -
J gene: TRBJ1-4
V gene: TRBV5-4
clone size: -
CDR3 protein: CASSSGVNEKLFF
CDR3 DNA: TGTGCCAGCAGCTCAGGGGTTAATGAAAAACTGTTTTTT

D gene: -
J gene: TRBJ1-4
V gene: TRBV9
clone size: -
CDR3 protein: CASSVEGRVEEKLFF
CDR3 DNA: TGTGCCAGCAGCGTAGAAGGCAGGGTGGAAGAAAAACTGTTTTTT

D gene: -
J gene: TRBJ1-1
V gene: TRBV30
clone size: -
CDR3 protein: CAWSDGVAQAFF
CDR3 DNA: TGTGCCTGGAGTGACGGGGTGGCCCAAGCTTTCTTT

D gene: -
J gene: TRBJ1-2
V gene: TRBV28
clone size: -
CDR3 protein: CASRAREGEYGYTF
CDR3 DNA: TGTGCCAGCCGAGCTAGGGAGGGGGAGTATGGCTACACCTTC